The rows below give T cell receptor beta chains drawn from one sample of a study of CD8 T cells in ankylosing spondylitis. TCRdb re-derived calls from the 5' RACE reads in MiXCR, one entry per CDR3 protein. This sample has a few hundred thousand distinct CDR3 sequences, with roughly 15% found just once. Sequenced: blood, either unsorted or a sorted T cell fraction (not recorded which). These receptor sequences come from a male donor with ankylosing spondylitis. The CDR3 runs from the conserved cysteine through the conserved F or W. Fields, in order: J gene, V gene, clone size, D gene, CDR3 DNA, CDR3 protein. D genes are given only for firm matches. Size tells how often a clone was seen (once, few, many) or the class of an expanded clone, and some rows leave it out.

J gene: TRBJ1-3
V gene: TRBV6-1
clone size: few
D gene: .
CDR3 DNA: TGTGCCAGCGGGGTACAGGTTTCTACTGGAAACACCATATATTTT
CDR3 protein: CASGVQVSTGNTIYF

J gene: TRBJ1-2
V gene: TRBV20-1
clone size: few
D gene: .
CDR3 DNA: TGCAGTGCTAGATCGGGTGGCTACACCTTC
CDR3 protein: CSARSGGYTF

J gene: TRBJ2-3
V gene: TRBV29-1
clone size: once
D gene: TRBD1
CDR3 DNA: TGCAGCGTGAATTTTTTCCGGGACAGGGTGGCAGATACGCAGTATTTT
CDR3 protein: CSVNFFRDRVADTQYF

J gene: TRBJ1-1
V gene: TRBV5-1
clone size: few
D gene: TRBD1
CDR3 DNA: TGCGCCAGCAGCTCGACAGGGGGTTCGGACACTGAAGCTTTCTTT
CDR3 protein: CASSSTGGSDTEAFF

J gene: TRBJ1-6
V gene: TRBV7-2
clone size: .
D gene: .
CDR3 DNA: TGTGCCAGCAGCTTACAGGGTTACTCACCCCTCCACTTT
CDR3 protein: CASSLQGYSPLHF

J gene: TRBJ1-1
V gene: TRBV29-1
clone size: few
D gene: .
CDR3 DNA: TGCAGCGTTTATTTGACGGGAATGAACACTGAAGCTTTCTTT
CDR3 protein: CSVYLTGMNTEAFF

J gene: TRBJ2-1
V gene: TRBV5-1
clone size: .
D gene: TRBD2
CDR3 DNA: TGCGCCAGCAGCCCGGGGGGGGGAACCATTGGTGAGCAGTTCTTC
CDR3 protein: CASSPGGGTIGEQFF

J gene: TRBJ2-3
V gene: TRBV7-6
clone size: .
D gene: .
CDR3 DNA: TGTGCCAGCAGCTCCGATGGCGGTAACACAGATACGCAGTATTTT
CDR3 protein: CASSSDGGNTDTQYF

J gene: TRBJ1-4
V gene: TRBV7-6
clone size: few
D gene: TRBD1
CDR3 DNA: TGTGCCAGCAGCTTAGGGAACAGGGGGACTAATGAAAAACTGTTTTTT
CDR3 protein: CASSLGNRGTNEKLFF

J gene: TRBJ1-4
V gene: TRBV20-1
clone size: many
D gene: .
CDR3 DNA: TGCAGTGCTTGGACACCTGATGAAAAACTGTTTTTT
CDR3 protein: CSAWTPDEKLFF

J gene: TRBJ2-7
V gene: TRBV5-1
clone size: .
D gene: TRBD1
CDR3 DNA: TGCGCCAGCAGCCCCTCGGGACAGGGTACCTACGAGCAGTACTTC
CDR3 protein: CASSPSGQGTYEQYF

J gene: TRBJ1-2
V gene: TRBV20-1
clone size: few
D gene: .
CDR3 DNA: TGCAGTGCCCGGGAAAATAACTATGGCTACACCTTC
CDR3 protein: CSARENNYGYTF

J gene: TRBJ1-1
V gene: TRBV10-3
clone size: many
D gene: TRBD1
CDR3 DNA: TGTGCCATCAGTGACTCTGACAGGGGTAGGGCTTTCTTT
CDR3 protein: CAISDSDRGRAFF

J gene: TRBJ2-7
V gene: TRBV6-2/TRBV6-3
clone size: few
D gene: TRBD2
CDR3 DNA: TGTGCCAGCACCCGGACTAGCGGGACCTACGAGCAGTACTTC
CDR3 protein: CASTRTSGTYEQYF

J gene: TRBJ2-7
V gene: TRBV6-1
clone size: .
D gene: TRBD2
CDR3 DNA: TGTGCCAGCAGTGCATTTACTAGCGGATACACCTACGAGCAGTACTTC
CDR3 protein: CASSAFTSGYTYEQYF

J gene: TRBJ2-3
V gene: TRBV7-7
clone size: .
D gene: .
CDR3 DNA: TGTGCTAGCAGCTTAGGCCCGGGGCCAGCCCCGCAGTATTTT
CDR3 protein: CASSLGPGPAPQYF

J gene: TRBJ2-7
V gene: TRBV14
clone size: few
D gene: TRBD1
CDR3 DNA: TGTGCCAGCAGCCAAGTAGGTAGGGGGCTACCCTACGAGCAGTACTTC
CDR3 protein: CASSQVGRGLPYEQYF